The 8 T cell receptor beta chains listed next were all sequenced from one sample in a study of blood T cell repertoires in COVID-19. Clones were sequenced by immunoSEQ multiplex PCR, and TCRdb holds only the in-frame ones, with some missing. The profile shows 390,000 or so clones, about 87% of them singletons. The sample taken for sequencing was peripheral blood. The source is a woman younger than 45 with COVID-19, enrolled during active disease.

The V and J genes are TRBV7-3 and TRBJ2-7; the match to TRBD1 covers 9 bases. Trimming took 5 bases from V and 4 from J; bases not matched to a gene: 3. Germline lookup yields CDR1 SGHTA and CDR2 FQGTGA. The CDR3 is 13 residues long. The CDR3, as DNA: TGTGCCAGCAGCCAGGACAGGGGATACGAGCAGTACTTC. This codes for CASSQDRGYEQYF.

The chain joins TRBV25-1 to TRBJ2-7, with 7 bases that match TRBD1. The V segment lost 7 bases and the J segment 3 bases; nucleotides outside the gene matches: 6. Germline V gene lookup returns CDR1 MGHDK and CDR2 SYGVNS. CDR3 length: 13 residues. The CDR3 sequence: CASKRTGGYEQYF. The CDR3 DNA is TGTGCCAGCAAACGGACAGGCGGCTACGAGCAGTACTTC.

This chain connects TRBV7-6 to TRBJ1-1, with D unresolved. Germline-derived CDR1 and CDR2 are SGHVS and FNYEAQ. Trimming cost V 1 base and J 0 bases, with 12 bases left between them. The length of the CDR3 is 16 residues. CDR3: CASSLGARSMNTEAFF. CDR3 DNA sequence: TGTGCCAGCAGCTTAGGGGCACGGTCTATGAACACTGAAGCTTTCTTT.

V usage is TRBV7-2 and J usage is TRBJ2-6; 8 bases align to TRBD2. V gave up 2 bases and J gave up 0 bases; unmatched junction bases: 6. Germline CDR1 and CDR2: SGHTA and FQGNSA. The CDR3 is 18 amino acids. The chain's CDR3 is CASSLQAGGRSGANVLTF. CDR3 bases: TGTGCCAGCAGCTTACAGGCGGGAGGACGCTCTGGGGCCAACGTCCTGACTTTC.

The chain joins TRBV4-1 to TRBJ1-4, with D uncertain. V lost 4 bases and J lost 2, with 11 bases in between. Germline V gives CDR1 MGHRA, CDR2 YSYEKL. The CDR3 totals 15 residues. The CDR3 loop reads CASSPREVTNEKLFF. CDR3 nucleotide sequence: TGCGCCAGCAGCCCACGAGAGGTGACTAATGAAAAACTGTTTTTT.

The DNA for the CDR3 is TGTGCCAGCGCCCGACAGTCTTTGAACACCGGGGAGCTGTTTTTT. It specifies CASARQSLNTGELFF. The rearrangement uses TRBV18 and TRBJ2-2, with D possibly being TRBD1 (5 bases). The germline CDR1 and CDR2 sequences are KGHSH and LQKENI. This CDR3 spans 15 amino acids. Trimming stripped 8 bases from V and 1 base from J, with 14 bases between.

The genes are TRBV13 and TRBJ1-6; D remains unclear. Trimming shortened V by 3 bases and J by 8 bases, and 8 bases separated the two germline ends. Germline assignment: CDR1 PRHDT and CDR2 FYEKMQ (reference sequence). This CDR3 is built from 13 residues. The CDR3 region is CASSFLRDSPLHF. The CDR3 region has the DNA TGTGCCAGCAGCTTCCTACGGGATTCACCCCTCCACTTT.

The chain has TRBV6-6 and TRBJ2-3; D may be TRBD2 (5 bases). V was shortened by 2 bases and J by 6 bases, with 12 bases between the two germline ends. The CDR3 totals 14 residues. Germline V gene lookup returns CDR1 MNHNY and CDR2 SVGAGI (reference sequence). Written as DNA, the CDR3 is TGTGCCAGCAGTTACCGGGATCTGGAGGATACGCAGTATTTT. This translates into CASSYRDLEDTQYF.